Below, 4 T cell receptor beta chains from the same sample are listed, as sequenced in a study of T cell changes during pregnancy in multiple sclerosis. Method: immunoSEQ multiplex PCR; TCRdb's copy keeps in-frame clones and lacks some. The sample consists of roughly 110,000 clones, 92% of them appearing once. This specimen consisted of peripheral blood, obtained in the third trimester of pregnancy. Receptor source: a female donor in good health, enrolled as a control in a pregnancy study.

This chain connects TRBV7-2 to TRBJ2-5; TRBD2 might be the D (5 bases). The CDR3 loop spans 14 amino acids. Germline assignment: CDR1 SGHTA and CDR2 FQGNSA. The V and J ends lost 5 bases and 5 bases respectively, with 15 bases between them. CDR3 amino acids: CASSERAPGETQYF. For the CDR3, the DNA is TGTGCCAGCAGCGAGAGGGCCCCGGGGGAGACCCAGTACTTC.

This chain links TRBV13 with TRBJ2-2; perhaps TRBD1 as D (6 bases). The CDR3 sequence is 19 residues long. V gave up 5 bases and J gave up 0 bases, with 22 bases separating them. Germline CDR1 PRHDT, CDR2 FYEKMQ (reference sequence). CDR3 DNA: TGTGCCAGCAGCCCCCCGGACAGTTTCGGGACCGCGAACACCGGGGAGCTGTTTTTT. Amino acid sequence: CASSPPDSFGTANTGELFF.

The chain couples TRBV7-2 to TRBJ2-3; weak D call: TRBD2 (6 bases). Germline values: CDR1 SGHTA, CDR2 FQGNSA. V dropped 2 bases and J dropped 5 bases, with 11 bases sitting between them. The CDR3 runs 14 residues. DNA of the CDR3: TGTGCCAGCAGCTTAACGGGGGTGAAAGATACGCAGTATTTT. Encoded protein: CASSLTGVKDTQYF.

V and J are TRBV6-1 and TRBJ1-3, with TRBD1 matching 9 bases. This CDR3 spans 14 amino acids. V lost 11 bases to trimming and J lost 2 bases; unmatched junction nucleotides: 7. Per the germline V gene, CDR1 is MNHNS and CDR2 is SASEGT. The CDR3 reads CAGTGLTTGNTIYF. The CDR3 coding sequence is TGTGCCGGGACAGGGCTGACGACTGGAAACACCATATATTTT.